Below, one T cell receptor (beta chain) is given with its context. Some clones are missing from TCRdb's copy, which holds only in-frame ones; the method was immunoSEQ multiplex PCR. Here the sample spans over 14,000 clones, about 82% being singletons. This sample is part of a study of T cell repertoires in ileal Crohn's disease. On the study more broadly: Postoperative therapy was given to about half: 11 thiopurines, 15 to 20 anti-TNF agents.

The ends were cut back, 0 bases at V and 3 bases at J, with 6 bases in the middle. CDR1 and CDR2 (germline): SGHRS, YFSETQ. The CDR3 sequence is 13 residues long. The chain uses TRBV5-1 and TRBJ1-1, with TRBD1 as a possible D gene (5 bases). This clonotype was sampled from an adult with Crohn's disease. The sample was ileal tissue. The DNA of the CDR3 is TGCGCCAGCAGCTTGGGCAGGGACACTGAAGCTTTCTTT. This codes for CASSLGRDTEAFF.